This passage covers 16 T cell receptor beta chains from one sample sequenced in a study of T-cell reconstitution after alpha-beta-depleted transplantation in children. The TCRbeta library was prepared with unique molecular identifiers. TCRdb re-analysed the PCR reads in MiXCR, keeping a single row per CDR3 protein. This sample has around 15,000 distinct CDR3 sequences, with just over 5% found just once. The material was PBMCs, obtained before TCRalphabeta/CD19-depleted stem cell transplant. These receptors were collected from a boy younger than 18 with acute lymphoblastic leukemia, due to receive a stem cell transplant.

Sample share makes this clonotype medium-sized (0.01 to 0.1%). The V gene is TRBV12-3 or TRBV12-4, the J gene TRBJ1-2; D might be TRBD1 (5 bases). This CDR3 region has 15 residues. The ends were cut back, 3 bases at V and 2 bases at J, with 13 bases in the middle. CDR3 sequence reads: CASSFGGSSNYGYTF. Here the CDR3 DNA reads TGTGCCAGCAGTTTCGGGGGTAGTTCCAACTATGGCTACACCTTC.

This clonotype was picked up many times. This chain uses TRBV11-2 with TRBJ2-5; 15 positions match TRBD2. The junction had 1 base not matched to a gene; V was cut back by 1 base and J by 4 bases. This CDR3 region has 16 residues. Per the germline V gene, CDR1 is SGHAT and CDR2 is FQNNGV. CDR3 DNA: TGTGCCAGCAGCTTAGGGACTAGCGGGGGGGCAGAGACCCAGTACTTC. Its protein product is CASSLGTSGGAETQYF.

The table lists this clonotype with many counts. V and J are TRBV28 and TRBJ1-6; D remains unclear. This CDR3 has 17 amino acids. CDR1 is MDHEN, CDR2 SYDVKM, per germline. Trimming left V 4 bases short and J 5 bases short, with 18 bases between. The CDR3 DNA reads TGTGCCAGCAGTTCTACGTTCGTAGACACCGATAATTCACCCCTCCACTTT. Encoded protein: CASSSTFVDTDNSPLHF.

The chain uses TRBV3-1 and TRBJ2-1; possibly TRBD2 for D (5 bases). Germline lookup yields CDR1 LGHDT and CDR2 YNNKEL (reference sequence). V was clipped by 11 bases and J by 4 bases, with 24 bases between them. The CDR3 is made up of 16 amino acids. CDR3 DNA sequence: TGTGCCTTCTGTCCTTCTGGGGAGCCGATTTACAATGAGCAGTTCTTC. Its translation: CAFCPSGEPIYNEQFF.

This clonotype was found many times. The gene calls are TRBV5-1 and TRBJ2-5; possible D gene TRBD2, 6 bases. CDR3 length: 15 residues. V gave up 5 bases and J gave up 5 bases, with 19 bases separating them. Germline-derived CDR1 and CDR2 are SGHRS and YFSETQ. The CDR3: CASSSEGPGVETQYF. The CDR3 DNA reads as TGCGCCAGCAGTTCCGAGGGACCGGGGGTCGAGACCCAGTACTTC.

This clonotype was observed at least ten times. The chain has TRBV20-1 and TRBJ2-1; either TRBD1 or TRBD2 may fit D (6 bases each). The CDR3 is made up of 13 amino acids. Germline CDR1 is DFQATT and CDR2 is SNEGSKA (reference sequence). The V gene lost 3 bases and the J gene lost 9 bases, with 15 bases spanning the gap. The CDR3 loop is CSAREGGFREQFF. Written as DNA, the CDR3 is TGCAGTGCTAGGGAGGGGGGTTTTCGTGAGCAGTTCTTC.

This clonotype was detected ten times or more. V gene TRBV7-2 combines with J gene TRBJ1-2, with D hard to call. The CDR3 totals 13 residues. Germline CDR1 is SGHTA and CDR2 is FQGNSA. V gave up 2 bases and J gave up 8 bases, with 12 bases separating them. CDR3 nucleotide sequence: TGTGCCAGCAGCTTACGACACCCGGAGGGCTACACCTTC. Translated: CASSLRHPEGYTF. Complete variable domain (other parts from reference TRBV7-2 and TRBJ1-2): GAGVSQSPSNKVTEKGKDVELRCDPISGHTALYWYRQSLGQGLEFLIYFQGNSAPDKSGLPSDRFSAERTGGSVSTLTIQRTQQEDSAVYLCASSLRHPEGYTFGSGTRLTVV.

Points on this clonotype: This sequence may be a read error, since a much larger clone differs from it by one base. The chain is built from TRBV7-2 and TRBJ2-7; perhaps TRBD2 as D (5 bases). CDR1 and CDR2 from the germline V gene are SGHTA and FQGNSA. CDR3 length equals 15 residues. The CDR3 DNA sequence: TGTGCCAGGAGCTTAGATTGGGGTCCCCGGGGCGAGCAGTACTTC. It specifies CARSLDWGPRGEQYF.

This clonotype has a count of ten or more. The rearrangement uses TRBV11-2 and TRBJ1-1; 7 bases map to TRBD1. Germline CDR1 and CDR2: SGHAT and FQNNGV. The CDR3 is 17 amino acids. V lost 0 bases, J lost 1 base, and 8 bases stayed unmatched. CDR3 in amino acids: CASSLEPGGTRNTEAFF. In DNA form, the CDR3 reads TGTGCCAGCAGCTTAGAGCCAGGGGGAACGAGGAACACTGAAGCTTTCTTT.

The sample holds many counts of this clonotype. The DNA for the CDR3 is TGTGCCAGCAGCTCCCGGGACAGGGGTTATACCGGGGAGCTGTTTTTT. Protein sequence: CASSSRDRGYTGELFF. V gene TRBV11-3 combines with J gene TRBJ2-2; 10 bases match TRBD1. Per the germline V gene, CDR1 is SGHNT and CDR2 is YENEEA. The CDR3 is 16 amino acids. V shed 4 bases and J 5 bases; nucleotides not matched to a gene: 7.

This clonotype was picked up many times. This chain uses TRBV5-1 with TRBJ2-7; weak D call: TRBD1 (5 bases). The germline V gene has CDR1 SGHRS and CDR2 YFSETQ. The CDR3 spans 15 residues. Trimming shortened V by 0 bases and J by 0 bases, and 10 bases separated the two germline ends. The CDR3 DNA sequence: TGCGCCAGCAGCTTGGGTGGGGCAGGCTCCTACGAGCAGTACTTC. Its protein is CASSLGGAGSYEQYF.

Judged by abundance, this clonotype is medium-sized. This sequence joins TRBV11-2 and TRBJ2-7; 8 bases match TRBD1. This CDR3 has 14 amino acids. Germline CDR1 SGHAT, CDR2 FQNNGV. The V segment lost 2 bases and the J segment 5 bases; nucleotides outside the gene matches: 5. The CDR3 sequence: CASSLLTGADEQYF. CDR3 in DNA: TGTGCCAGCAGCTTACTGACAGGGGCGGACGAGCAGTACTTC.

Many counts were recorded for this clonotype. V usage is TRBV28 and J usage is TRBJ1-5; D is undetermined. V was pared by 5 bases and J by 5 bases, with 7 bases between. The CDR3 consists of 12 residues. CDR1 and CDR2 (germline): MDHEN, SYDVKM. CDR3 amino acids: CASSQIYQPQHF. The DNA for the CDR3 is TGTGCCAGCAGTCAGATATATCAGCCCCAGCATTTT.

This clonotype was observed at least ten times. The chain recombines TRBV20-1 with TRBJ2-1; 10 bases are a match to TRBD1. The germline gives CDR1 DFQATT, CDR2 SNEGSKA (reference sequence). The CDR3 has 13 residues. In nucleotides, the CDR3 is TGCAGCGTCGGACAGGGGGCCTACAATGAGCAGTTCTTC. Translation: CSVGQGAYNEQFF.

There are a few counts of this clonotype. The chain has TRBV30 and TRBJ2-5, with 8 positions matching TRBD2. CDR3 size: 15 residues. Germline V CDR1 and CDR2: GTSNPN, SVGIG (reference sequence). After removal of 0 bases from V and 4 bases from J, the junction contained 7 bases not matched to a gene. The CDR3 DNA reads TGTGCCTGGAGTGTTATCGGGGGGGCGTCAGAGACCCAGTACTTC. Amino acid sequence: CAWSVIGGASETQYF.

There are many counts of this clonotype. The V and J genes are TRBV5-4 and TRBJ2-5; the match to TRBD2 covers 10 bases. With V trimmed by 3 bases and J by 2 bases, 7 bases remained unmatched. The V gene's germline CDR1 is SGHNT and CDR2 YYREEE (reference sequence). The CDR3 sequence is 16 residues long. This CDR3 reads CASSSWTSGYQETQYF. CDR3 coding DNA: TGTGCCAGCAGCTCTTGGACTAGCGGCTATCAAGAGACCCAGTACTTC.